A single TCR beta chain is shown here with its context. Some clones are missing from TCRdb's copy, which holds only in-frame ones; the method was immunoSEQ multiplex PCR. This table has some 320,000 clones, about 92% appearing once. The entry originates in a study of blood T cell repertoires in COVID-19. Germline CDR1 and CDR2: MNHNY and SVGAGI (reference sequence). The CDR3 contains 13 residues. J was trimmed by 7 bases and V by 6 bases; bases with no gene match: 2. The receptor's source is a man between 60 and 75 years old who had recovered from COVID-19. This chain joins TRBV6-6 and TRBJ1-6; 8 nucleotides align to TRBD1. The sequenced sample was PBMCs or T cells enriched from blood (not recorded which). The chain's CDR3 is CASSTGGNSPLHF. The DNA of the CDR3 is TGTGCCAGCAGCACAGGGGGGAATTCACCCCTCCACTTT.